This record looks at one T cell receptor (beta chain) sequence and its context. Alongside a J-beta primer mix, a sample-barcoded 5' primer served in a second PCR lasting about 6 to 12 cycles. TCRdb ran MiXCR on the 5' RACE reads and lists one entry per CDR3 protein. In the table there are approximately 810,000 distinct CDR3 sequences, about 28% of which are singletons. They isolated at least 7 million PBMCs from each sample. The sample comes from a study of blood T cells in healthy people across ages. Germline V CDR1 and CDR2: GTSNPN, SVGIG (reference sequence). CDR3 length: 15 amino acids. Deletions cut 2 bases from V and 0 bases from J, with 11 bases between.

This TCR came from a woman older than 75 in good health. Sequencing input: blood. The J gene is TRBJ1-3, the V gene TRBV30; D remains unclear. The CDR3 is CAWSTKRFSGNTIYF. Written as DNA, the CDR3 is TGTGCCTGGAGTACCAAAAGGTTCTCTGGAAACACCATATATTTT. Using reference TRBV30 and TRBJ1-3 for the parts outside the CDR3, the full variable domain is SQTIHQWPATLVQPVGSPLSLECTVEGTSNPNLYWYRQAAGRGLQLLFYSVGIGQISSEVPQNLSASRPQDRQFILSSKKLLLSDSGFYLCAWSTKRFSGNTIYFGEGSWLTVV.